This TCR beta chain was observed in a study of T cells after yellow fever vaccination. About the research overall: Fractions of limited cellularity were prepared by means of SMART-Seq v4 Ultra Low Input. The study's findings and limits: Re-detected after boosting: most primary clones, 96% of CD4 and about 89% of CD8. Abundant bulk-population clonotypes could contaminate the FACS-sorted repertoires.

Unmatched junction bases numbered 7, after V lost 3 bases and J lost 9 bases. The CDR3 consists of 16 residues. Germline-derived CDR1 and CDR2 are SGHVS and FNYEAQ. TCRdb analysed the 5' RACE reads with MiXCR anew, one entry per CDR3 protein. The table records hundreds of thousands of distinct CDR3 sequences, roughly 9.4% of them present only once. A note on this clonotype: Antigen: not known.

The sequence was collected from a young man who received the YFV17D yellow fever vaccine. This sample comprised PBMCs, obtained on the day of the first yellow fever vaccination. The chain employs TRBV7-6 and TRBJ2-1; 14 bases are shared with TRBD2. CDR3 sequence (DNA): TGTGCCAGCAGCTTTTCGACTAGCGGGGGGGCCGGTGAGCAGTTCTTC. Its translation: CASSFSTSGGAGEQFF.